Presented here are 10 T cell receptor beta chains from one specimen sequenced in a study of blood T cell repertoires in COVID-19. TCRdb's table, derived via immunoSEQ multiplex PCR, lists solely in-frame clones and lacks some. Altogether fewer than 250,000 clones are present, 80% to 90% being singletons, with the ten largest covering 0.95% to 1.3%. Sequencing input: peripheral blood. Source of these receptors: a young man with acute or convalescent COVID-19.

V usage is TRBV28 and J usage is TRBJ1-2; D perhaps matches TRBD1 (5 bases). V lost 3 bases, J lost 6 bases, and 11 bases lay in between. The CDR3 sequence is 13 residues long. CDR1 and CDR2 (germline): MDHEN, SYDVKM. Here the CDR3 reads CASSFSGGDGYTF. CDR3 coding DNA: TGTGCCAGCAGTTTTTCGGGGGGAGATGGCTACACCTTC.

This chain connects TRBV5-1 to TRBJ2-3, with 9 bases fitting TRBD1. Germline loops: CDR1 SGHRS, CDR2 YFSETQ. The CDR3 consists of 16 residues. The V segment lost 0 bases and the J segment 4 bases; nucleotides outside the gene matches: 6. CDR3 nucleotide sequence: TGCGCCAGCAGCTTGGTAGCGACAGGGGGGGCAGATACGCAGTATTTT. Protein sequence: CASSLVATGGADTQYF.

The chain joins TRBV9 to TRBJ2-5; TRBD1 aligns across 7 bases. Germline values: CDR1 SGDLS, CDR2 YYNGEE. Trimming removed 2 bases from V and 0 bases from J; junction bases left unmatched: 7. There are 16 residues in the CDR3. In DNA form, the CDR3 reads TGTGCCAGCAGCGTGGGGACAGCCTCGTACCAAGAGACCCAGTACTTC. Translated, it gives CASSVGTASYQETQYF.

V usage is TRBV4-2 and J usage is TRBJ1-3; 7 bases align to TRBD1. Germline-derived CDR1 and CDR2 are LGHNA and YNFKEQ. This CDR3 comprises 15 residues. V was pared by 4 bases and J by 0 bases, with 3 bases of the junction left unmatched. The CDR3 DNA sequence: TGTGCCAGCAGCCGCACAGGGGACTCTGGAAACACCATATATTTT. It codes for CASSRTGDSGNTIYF.

The chain uses TRBV3-1 (or the pseudogene TRBV3-2) and TRBJ1-2; D not certain. V dropped 4 bases and J dropped 4 bases, with 10 bases sitting between them. The CDR3 is made up of 13 amino acids. Germline CDR1 is LGHDT and CDR2 is YNNKEL (reference sequence). CDR3 loop: CASSPGAGYGYTF. Here the CDR3 DNA reads TGTGCCAGCAGCCCCGGCGCAGGCTATGGCTACACCTTC.

This sequence joins TRBV19 and TRBJ2-5, with D tentatively TRBD1 (5 bases). Germline V gene data show CDR1 as LNHDA and CDR2 as SQIVND (reference sequence). The CDR3 is 16 residues long. V was trimmed by 3 bases and J by 3 bases, leaving 17 bases between them. CDR3 in DNA: TGTGCCAGTAGTATTAGAAACACAGGCACGAAAGAGACCCAGTACTTC. This gives the protein CASSIRNTGTKETQYF.

The CDR3 loop reads CASSLTLREAGELFF. The CDR3 DNA follows: TGCGCCAGCAGCTTGACACTACGGGAGGCCGGGGAGCTGTTTTTT. The chain joins TRBV5-1 to TRBJ2-2; 7 bases map to TRBD2. Germline V gene sequence: CDR1 SGHRS, CDR2 YFSETQ. V dropped 1 base and J dropped 6; count of bases not matched to a gene: 6. The CDR3 runs 15 residues.

This clone showed up just once. This chain links TRBV14 with TRBJ1-1, with 7 positions matching TRBD1. J lost 1 base, V lost 4 bases, and 6 bases had no gene match. Germline CDR1 is SGHDN and CDR2 is FVKESK. The CDR3 consists of 15 residues. The CDR3 sequence is CASSLRGQRNTEAFF. In DNA, the CDR3 is TGTGCCAGCAGCCTGAGGGGGCAGAGGAACACTGAAGCTTTCTTT.

The chain carries TRBV10-1 and TRBJ2-2; unclear D gene. Trimming removed 6 bases from V and 1 base from J, with 9 bases in between. The CDR3 spans 14 residues. Germline CDR1 is WNHNN and CDR2 is SYGVQD (reference sequence). This CDR3 reads CASRVAENTGELFF. The DNA of the CDR3 is TGCGCCAGCAGAGTCGCGGAGAACACCGGGGAGCTGTTTTTT.

This clone was observed once. The V call is TRBV28, the J call TRBJ1-3, with unresolved D. The CDR3 extends over 14 amino acids. V gave up 2 bases and J gave up 2 bases, with 7 bases separating them. Germline V CDR1 and CDR2: MDHEN, SYDVKM. CDR3 sequence reads: CASSLSGPGNTIYF. The CDR3 DNA reads TGTGCCAGCAGTTTAAGTGGGCCTGGAAACACCATATATTTT.